These 26 T cell receptor beta chains came from one sample sequenced in a study of blood T cell repertoires in COVID-19. Data came from immunoSEQ multiplex PCR; TCRdb stores just in-frame clones and leaves some out. This table holds 150,000 to 250,000 clones, about 80% found once. The sample taken for sequencing was peripheral blood. These receptors all come from a human donor with acute or convalescent COVID-19. The donor label of this sample is uncertain.

This clone was recorded a few times. The chain uses TRBV2 and TRBJ1-1; 7 bases fit TRBD1. The J segment lost 4 bases and the V segment lost 4 bases, leaving 9 bases of the junction unmatched. The CDR3 spans 15 residues. Per germline, CDR1 SNHLY and CDR2 FYNNEI. The CDR3 protein is CASSARDSLTTEAFF. The CDR3 region has the DNA TGTGCCAGCAGTGCACGGGACAGCTTGACCACTGAAGCTTTCTTT.

The chain joins TRBV28 to TRBJ1-6; 8 bases are a match to TRBD1. CDR3 length equals 17 residues. The V segment lost 5 bases and the J segment 0 bases; nucleotides outside the gene matches: 6. CDR1 and CDR2 from the germline V gene are MDHEN and SYDVKM. CDR3 sequence reads: CASSLPQGASYNSPLHF. CDR3 nucleotides: TGTGCCAGCAGTCTACCTCAGGGGGCCTCCTATAATTCACCCCTCCACTTT.

V is TRBV25-1 and J is TRBJ2-5; D not resolved. CDR1 and CDR2 (germline): MGHDK, SYGVNS. CDR3 size: 12 residues. V was trimmed by 4 bases and J by 5 bases, leaving 8 bases between them. The CDR3 loop is CASSVVVETQYF. CDR3 DNA sequence: TGTGCCAGCAGTGTCGTTGTGGAGACCCAGTACTTC.

This clone was seen more than once but under ten times. The chain has TRBV6-1 and TRBJ1-5; D uncertain. This CDR3 has 19 residues. Germline assignment: CDR1 MNHNS and CDR2 SASEGT. Trimming took 1 base from V and 0 from J, leaving 19 bases between them. Written as DNA, the CDR3 is TGTGCCAGCAGTGAAGGCCCCCTTTACAGTCGGCCTAGCAATCAGCCCCAGCATTTT. It translates to CASSEGPLYSRPSNQPQHF.

This clone has only one observation. The rearrangement joins TRBV5-6 to TRBJ2-7; 7 positions match TRBD1. Germline CDR1 SGHDT, CDR2 YYEEEE. Trimming at V came to 0 bases and at J to 4 bases, leaving 10 bases not matched to a gene. The CDR3 spans 16 residues. The CDR3 protein is CASSLGTDRATYEQYF. CDR3 bases: TGTGCCAGCAGCTTGGGGACCGACAGGGCAACTTACGAGCAGTACTTC. Variable domain in full (rest from reference TRBV5-6 and TRBJ2-7): DAGVTQSPTHLIKTRGQQVTLRCSPKSGHDTVSWYQQALGQGPQFIFQYYEEEERQRGNFPDRFSGHQFPNYSSELNVNALLLGDSALYLCASSLGTDRATYEQYFGPGTRLTVT.

The chain uses TRBV12-3 or TRBV12-4 and TRBJ2-7; 7 positions agree with TRBD1. The ends lost 5 bases at V and 3 bases at J; junction bases unmatched: 4. The CDR3 is 13 amino acids. This CDR3 is CASSTRTGYEQYF. DNA of the CDR3: TGTGCCAGCAGTACCCGGACAGGCTACGAGCAGTACTTC.

This clone showed up just a few times. The chain recombines TRBV2 with TRBJ1-3; D uncertain. V shed 6 bases and J shed 3 bases, with 12 bases lying between them. From germline, CDR1 is SNHLY and CDR2 FYNNEI. This CDR3 has 14 amino acids. The CDR3: CASRPTELGNTIYF. CDR3 in DNA: TGTGCCAGCAGGCCCACAGAGCTTGGAAACACCATATATTTT. The whole variable domain, remainder taken from reference TRBV2 and TRBJ1-3, is EPEVTQTPSHQVTQMGQEVILRCVPISNHLYFYWYRQILGQKVEFLVSFYNNEISEKSEIFDDQFSVERPDGSNFTLKIRSTKLEDSAMYFCASRPTELGNTIYFGEGSWLTVV.

This chain joins TRBV12-3 or TRBV12-4 and TRBJ1-5; tentatively, D is TRBD1 (5 bases). The CDR3 totals 13 residues. The V end lost 1 base, the J end lost 9 bases, and 10 bases lay between the germline ends. The CDR3 here is CASSLDPRAPQHF. CDR3 coding DNA: TGTGCCAGCAGTTTAGATCCCAGGGCGCCCCAGCATTTT.

This clone is a singleton in its sample. The chain recombines TRBV25-1 with TRBJ1-1; possibly TRBD1 for D (6 bases). Trimming pared 7 bases from V and 9 bases from J, leaving 21 bases between. This CDR3 region has 14 residues. In germline, CDR1 is MGHDK, CDR2 SYGVNS. The CDR3 sequence is CASTRTGTFPQAFF. In DNA form, the CDR3 reads TGTGCCAGCACCCGTACCGGGACATTTCCCCAAGCTTTCTTT. The complete variable domain, with remaining parts taken from reference TRBV25-1 and TRBJ1-1, reads EADIYQTPRYLVIGTGKKITLECSQTMGHDKMYWYQQDPGMELHLIHYSYGVNSTEKGDLSSESTVSRIRTEHFPLTLESARPSHTSQYLCASTRTGTFPQAFFGQGTRLTVV.

The rearrangement uses TRBV19 and TRBJ2-5, with 8 bases aligning to TRBD2. CDR1 LNHDA and CDR2 SQIVND come from the germline V gene (reference sequence). The CDR3 is made up of 14 amino acids. Losses at the gene ends were 1 base for V and 5 bases for J; bases not matched to a gene: 3. CDR3 sequence reads: CASSIGTSYETQYF. CDR3 sequence (DNA): TGTGCCAGTAGTATAGGGACTAGCTATGAGACCCAGTACTTC.

Only one count was recorded for this clone. This chain connects TRBV5-1 to TRBJ2-2; no firm D call. The CDR3 has 15 residues. Germline CDR1 is SGHRS and CDR2 is YFSETQ. Trimming pared 1 base from V and 0 bases from J, leaving 7 bases between. Here the CDR3 reads CASSLMEPNTGELFF. The CDR3 coding sequence is TGCGCCAGCAGCTTGATGGAGCCGAACACCGGGGAGCTGTTTTTT.

This clone was observed a single time. The V and J genes are TRBV5-1 and TRBJ1-5; 7 bases match TRBD1. The CDR3 covers 14 residues. Trimming took 5 bases from V and 2 from J; bases not matched to a gene: 4. Germline loops: CDR1 SGHRS, CDR2 YFSETQ. CDR3 DNA: TGCGCCAGCAGTGCAGGGGGAGGCAATCAGCCCCAGCATTTT. Protein sequence: CASSAGGGNQPQHF. The variable domain in full, completed from reference TRBV5-1 and TRBJ1-5, reads KAGVTQTPRYLIKTRGQQVTLSCSPISGHRSVSWYQQTPGQGLQFLFEYFSETQRNKGNFPGRFSGRQFSNSRSEMNVSTLELGDSALYLCASSAGGGNQPQHFGDGTRLSIL.

V usage is TRBV19 and J usage is TRBJ2-4; 11 bases fit TRBD2. CDR1 is LNHDA, CDR2 SQIVND, per germline (reference sequence). V was clipped by 5 bases and J by 9 bases; unmatched bases: 6. The CDR3 has 14 residues. The CDR3 sequence: CASSPTGTSGIQYF. For the CDR3, the DNA is TGTGCCAGTAGTCCGACCGGGACTAGCGGCATTCAGTACTTC. Filled out from reference TRBV19 and TRBJ2-4, the complete variable domain reads DGGITQSPKYLFRKEGQNVTLSCEQNLNHDAMYWYRQDPGQGLRLIYYSQIVNDFQKGDIAEGYSVSREKKESFPLTVTSAQKNPTAFYLCASSPTGTSGIQYFGAGTRLSVL.

V gene TRBV7-2 combines with J gene TRBJ2-1, with a tentative D call TRBD2 (5 bases). This CDR3 region has 14 residues. V dropped 3 bases and J dropped 5 bases, with 11 bases sitting between them. The germline V gene encodes CDR1 SGHTA and CDR2 FQGNSA. As DNA, the CDR3 is TGTGCCAGCAGCTTGGACCGGGGAAACAATGAGCAGTTCTTC. Protein: CASSLDRGNNEQFF. The full variable domain, completed using reference TRBV7-2 and TRBJ2-1, is GAGVSQSPSNKVTEKGKDVELRCDPISGHTALYWYRQSLGQGLEFLIYFQGNSAPDKSGLPSDRFSAERTGGSVSTLTIQRTQQEDSAVYLCASSLDRGNNEQFFGPGTRLTVL.

The gene calls are TRBV10-3 and TRBJ1-5; tentative D call: TRBD1 (5 bases). CDR1 ENHRY and CDR2 SYGVKD come from the germline V gene. V shed 4 bases and J shed 7 bases, with 11 bases lying between them. There are 13 residues in the CDR3. CDR3 sequence reads: CAISAGGGQPQHF. For the CDR3, the DNA is TGTGCCATCAGTGCGGGGGGAGGACAGCCCCAGCATTTT.

V gene TRBV2 combines with J gene TRBJ2-7, with TRBD1 identical over 9 bases. The ends lost 8 bases at V and 1 base at J; junction bases unmatched: 9. The CDR3 sequence is 15 residues long. Germline V gives CDR1 SNHLY, CDR2 FYNNEI. CDR3 bases: TGTGCCAGCCAACAACAGGACAGGGGTTCCTACGAGCAGTACTTC. This codes for CASQQQDRGSYEQYF.

This clone came up once. V and J are TRBV6-5 and TRBJ1-2; D is undetermined. V was shortened by 5 bases and J by 4 bases, with 11 bases between the two germline ends. Looked up from germline, CDR1 is MNHEY and CDR2 is SVGAGI. The CDR3 consists of 13 residues. The CDR3 bases are TGTGCCAGCAGTCAGACCCGAGGCTATGGCTACACCTTC. This codes for CASSQTRGYGYTF.

This clone was found a few times. The genes are TRBV5-1 and TRBJ2-7, with TRBD2 matching 13 bases. Germline V gene data show CDR1 as SGHRS and CDR2 as YFSETQ. J gave up 3 bases and V 0 bases, and 6 bases lay outside the gene matches. This CDR3 contains 17 residues. The CDR3 region has the DNA TGCGCCAGCAGCTTGGGAACTAGCGGGAGGGTGCTCTACGAGCAGTACTTC. It yields the protein CASSLGTSGRVLYEQYF.

CDR3 sequence reads: CASSFKAGAGDTQYF. The CDR3 nucleotides are TGCGCCAGCAGCTTTAAAGCGGGAGCGGGGGATACGCAGTATTTT. J is TRBJ2-3 and V is TRBV5-1; TRBD2 matches at 8 bases. V was pared by 2 bases and J by 6 bases, with 8 bases of the junction left unmatched. Germline CDR1 is SGHRS and CDR2 is YFSETQ. The CDR3 covers 15 residues. The variable domain in full, with the rest retrieved from reference TRBV5-1 and TRBJ2-3, is KAGVTQTPRYLIKTRGQQVTLSCSPISGHRSVSWYQQTPGQGLQFLFEYFSETQRNKGNFPGRFSGRQFSNSRSEMNVSTLELGDSALYLCASSFKAGAGDTQYFGPGTRLTVL.

This clone was seen only once. The J gene is TRBJ2-5, the V gene TRBV11-2, with TRBD1 as a possible D gene (5 bases). CDR3 length equals 14 residues. Trimming stripped 0 bases from V and 5 bases from J, with 10 bases between. Germline values: CDR1 SGHAT, CDR2 FQNNGV. The CDR3 bases are TGTGCCAGCAGCTTAGACAGGGTCGGCGAGACCCAGTACTTC. As protein: CASSLDRVGETQYF.

V is TRBV3-1 (or the pseudogene TRBV3-2) and J is TRBJ2-3; possibly TRBD2 for D (5 bases). Germline CDR1 is LGHDT and CDR2 is YNNKEL (reference sequence). The CDR3 sequence is 15 residues long. The V end was cut by 2 bases, the J end by 5 bases, with 14 bases between. The CDR3 loop reads CASSQSSALVDTQYF. The CDR3 DNA sequence: TGTGCCAGCAGCCAAAGTAGCGCGTTGGTAGATACGCAGTATTTT.

This chain links TRBV7-9 with TRBJ2-1, with TRBD2 identical over 7 bases. V trimming: 3 bases; J trimming: 5 bases; junction bases outside the gene matches: 7. Germline V gives CDR1 SEHNR, CDR2 FQNEAQ (reference sequence). This CDR3 region has 15 residues. CDR3 sequence: CASSFWLAVNNEQFF. CDR3 sequence (DNA): TGTGCCAGCAGCTTTTGGCTAGCGGTCAACAATGAGCAGTTCTTC.

This clone is a singleton in its sample. The chain couples TRBV10-1 to TRBJ2-4, with 7 bases matching TRBD2. The V gene end was trimmed by 3 bases and the J gene end by 3 bases; junction bases not matched to a gene: 23. Per germline, CDR1 WNHNN and CDR2 SYGVQD (reference sequence). CDR3 length equals 21 residues. CDR3 loop: CASSENGNGASGEEDKNIQYF. The CDR3 coding sequence is TGCGCCAGCAGTGAAAACGGGAATGGGGCTAGCGGAGAGGAGGACAAAAACATTCAGTACTTC.

Only one count was recorded for this clone. The gene calls are TRBV30 and TRBJ1-3; 7 bases line up with TRBD1. From germline, CDR1 is GTSNPN and CDR2 SVGIG (reference sequence). The J segment lost 2 bases and the V segment lost 4 bases, leaving 11 bases of the junction unmatched. The length of the CDR3 is 16 residues. CDR3: CAWTPFPTGTGNTIYF. CDR3 bases: TGTGCCTGGACCCCGTTCCCGACAGGGACTGGAAACACCATATATTTT.

This rearrangement joins TRBV7-4 to TRBJ1-5; 8 bases are shared with TRBD1. Looked up from germline, CDR1 is SGHVT and CDR2 is SQSDAQ. With V trimmed by 5 bases and J by 1 base, 19 bases remained unmatched. The CDR3 has 20 amino acids. CDR3 in DNA: TGTGCCAGCAGCCACCATGACAGGGGTCCCCGAGCCAGAAGCAATCAGCCCCAGCATTTT. The encoded protein is CASSHHDRGPRARSNQPQHF.

The V gene is TRBV15, the J gene TRBJ2-5; D unclear. The CDR3 covers 15 residues. The germline gives CDR1 LNHNV, CDR2 YYDKDF (reference sequence). The V and J ends lost 0 bases and 1 base respectively, with 9 bases between them. The CDR3 DNA is TGTGCCACCAGCAGAGATCAGAGGTTCCAAGAGACCCAGTACTTC. Translated: CATSRDQRFQETQYF.